This T cell receptor beta chain was sequenced during a study of blood T cell repertoires in COVID-19. For the study at large: From T cells, B-cell-depleted T cells, or PBMCs came the material, which was cDNA or gDNA.

With regard to this clone: The identical CDR3 is also encoded by other nucleotide sequences in the sample.

Sequencing used immunoSEQ multiplex PCR; TCRdb keeps in-frame clones, though not all of them. The sample consists of fewer than 500,000 clones, around 87% of them appearing once. After removal of 6 bases from V and 4 bases from J, the junction contained 0 bases not matched to a gene. CDR3 length: 13 amino acids. Germline V lookup: CDR1 LNHDA, CDR2 SQIVND (reference sequence). Cohort 3 recovered donors had two negative PCRs, clearance, or symptom resolution. This receptor was obtained from a young man who had recovered from COVID-19. The V and J genes are TRBV19 and TRBJ1-5, with 10 bases fitting TRBD1. Input material: PBMCs or T cells enriched from blood (not recorded which). CDR3 DNA: TGTGCCAGTAGGGACAGGGGGAATCAGCCCCAGCATTTT. Amino acid sequence: CASRDRGNQPQHF.